The 4 T cell receptor beta chains below come from one sample, sequenced in a study of T cell repertoires in cytomegalovirus infection. TCRdb fed the reads into MiXCR, producing one record per CDR3 protein. The table lists about 190,000 distinct CDR3 sequences, roughly 27% of them singletons. Sequencing used PBMCs. The receptors derive from a human donor in good health (CMV status not recorded). Some clones in this sample may be carry-over from other donors' samples.

The chain combines TRBV7-3 with TRBJ2-3; possible D gene TRBD2, 6 bases. The germline V gene encodes CDR1 SGHTA and CDR2 FQGTGA. This CDR3 comprises 15 residues. Trimming stripped 6 bases from V and 6 bases from J, with 19 bases between. The CDR3 is CASSRRGTNMDTQYF. The CDR3 bases are TGTGCCAGCAGTCGACGGGGGACCAACATGGATACGCAGTATTTT.

The count of this clonotype is one. This chain connects TRBV6-6 to TRBJ1-2; 8 nucleotides line up with TRBD1. V was pared by 5 bases and J by 6 bases, with 11 bases of the junction left unmatched. The CDR3 length is 15 residues. The germline V gene encodes CDR1 MNHNY and CDR2 SVGAGI (reference sequence). The DNA for the CDR3 is TGTGCCAGCAGTGGGCGACAGGGGATAATAGATGGCTACACCTTC. It is translated as CASSGRQGIIDGYTF.

The chain couples TRBV19 to TRBJ2-3, with TRBD2 as a possible D gene (5 bases). CDR3 length: 13 residues. V lost 9 bases and J 0 bases, leaving 10 bases between the germline ends. Looked up from germline, CDR1 is LNHDA and CDR2 is SQIVND (reference sequence). CDR3 sequence: CASRRTSTDTQYF. In nucleotides, the CDR3 is TGTGCCAGCCGAAGGACTAGCACAGATACGCAGTATTTT.

V and J are TRBV14 and TRBJ1-1; maybe TRBD1 (5 bases). The V end lost 0 bases, the J end lost 5 bases, and 16 bases lay between the germline ends. The CDR3 is made up of 16 amino acids. Per the germline V gene, CDR1 is SGHDN and CDR2 is FVKESK. CDR3 region: CASSQDPRGARTEAFF. CDR3 bases: TGTGCCAGCAGCCAAGATCCGAGGGGCGCGAGGACTGAAGCTTTCTTT.